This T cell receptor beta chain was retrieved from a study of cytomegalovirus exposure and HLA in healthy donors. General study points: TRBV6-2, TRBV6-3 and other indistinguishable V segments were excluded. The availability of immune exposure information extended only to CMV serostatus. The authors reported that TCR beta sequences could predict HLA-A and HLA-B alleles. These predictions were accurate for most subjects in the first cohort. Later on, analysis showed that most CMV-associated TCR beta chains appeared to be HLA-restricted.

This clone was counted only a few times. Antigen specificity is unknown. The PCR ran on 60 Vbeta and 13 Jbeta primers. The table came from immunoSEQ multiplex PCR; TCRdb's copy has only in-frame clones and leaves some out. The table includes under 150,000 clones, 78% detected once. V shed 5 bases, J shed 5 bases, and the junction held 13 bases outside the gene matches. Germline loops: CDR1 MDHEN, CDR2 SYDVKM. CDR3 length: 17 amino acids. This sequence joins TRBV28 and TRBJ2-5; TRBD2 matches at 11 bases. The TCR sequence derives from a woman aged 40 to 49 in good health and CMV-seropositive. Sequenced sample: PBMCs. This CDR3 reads CASSRGDSGRARETQYF. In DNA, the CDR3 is TGTGCCAGCAGTAGGGGAGATAGCGGGAGGGCAAGGGAGACCCAGTACTTC.